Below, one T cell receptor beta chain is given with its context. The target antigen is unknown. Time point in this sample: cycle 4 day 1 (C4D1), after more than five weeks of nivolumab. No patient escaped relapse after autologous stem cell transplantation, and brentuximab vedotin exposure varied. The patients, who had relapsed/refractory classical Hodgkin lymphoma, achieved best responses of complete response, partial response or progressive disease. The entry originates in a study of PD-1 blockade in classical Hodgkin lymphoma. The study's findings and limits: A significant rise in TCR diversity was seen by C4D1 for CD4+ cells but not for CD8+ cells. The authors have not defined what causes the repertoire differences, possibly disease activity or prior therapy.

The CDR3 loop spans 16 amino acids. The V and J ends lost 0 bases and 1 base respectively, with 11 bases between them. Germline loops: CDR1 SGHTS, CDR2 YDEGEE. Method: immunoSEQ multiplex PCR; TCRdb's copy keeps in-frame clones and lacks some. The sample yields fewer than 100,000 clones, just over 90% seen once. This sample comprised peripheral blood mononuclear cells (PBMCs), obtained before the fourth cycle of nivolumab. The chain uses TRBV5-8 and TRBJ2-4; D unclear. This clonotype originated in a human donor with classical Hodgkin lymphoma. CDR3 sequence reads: CASSLVFSDAKNIQYF. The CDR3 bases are TGTGCCAGCAGCTTGGTTTTCTCCGACGCCAAAAACATTCAGTACTTC. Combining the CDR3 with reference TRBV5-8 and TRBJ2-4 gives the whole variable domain EAGVTQSPTHLIKTRGQQATLRCSPISGHTSVYWYQQALGLGLQFLLWYDEGEERNRGNFPPRFSGRQFPNYSSELNVNALELEDSALYLCASSLVFSDAKNIQYFGAGTRLSVL.